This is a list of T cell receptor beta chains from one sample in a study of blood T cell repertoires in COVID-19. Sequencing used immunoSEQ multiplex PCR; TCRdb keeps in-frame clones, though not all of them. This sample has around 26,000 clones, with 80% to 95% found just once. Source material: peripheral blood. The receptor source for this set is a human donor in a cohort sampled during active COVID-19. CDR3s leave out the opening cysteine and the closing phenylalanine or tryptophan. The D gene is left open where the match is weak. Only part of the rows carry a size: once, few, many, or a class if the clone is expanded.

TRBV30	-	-	AWSPHPGEDTQY
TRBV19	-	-	ASSIVQSYGYT
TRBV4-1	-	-	ASREGSYNEQF
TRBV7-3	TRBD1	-	ASSPGIGTGKGETQY
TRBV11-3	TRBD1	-	ASSFFGQGGTDTQY
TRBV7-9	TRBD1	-	ASSQDRGPSYEQY
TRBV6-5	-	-	ASSKRGGDTQY
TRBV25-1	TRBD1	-	ASLEGQGTNEKLF
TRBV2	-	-	ASSERVDSQSSYEQY
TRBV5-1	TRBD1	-	ASSLEGAQGNTIY
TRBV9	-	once	ASSVGGTGNFYEQY
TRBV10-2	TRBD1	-	ASTTGGSYNSPLH
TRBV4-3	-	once	ASSQSSSQGATNEKLF
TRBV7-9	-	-	ASSLESSGTEAF
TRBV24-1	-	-	ATSPAGPYSGANVLT
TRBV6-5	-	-	ASRGRARFTDTQY
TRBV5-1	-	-	ASSPHSGGNKETQY
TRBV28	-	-	ASSPLGGGRQETQY
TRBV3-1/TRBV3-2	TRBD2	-	ASSQPGGAINEQF
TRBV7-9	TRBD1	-	ASSSDRGPSNYGYT
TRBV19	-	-	ASSIMDSQAYEQY
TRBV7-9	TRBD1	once	ASSSPDGTGAITGELF
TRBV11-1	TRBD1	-	ASSRGQGDEKLF
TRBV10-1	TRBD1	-	ASSVLPTGETHNEQF
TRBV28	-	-	ASRGGPSSSSSYNSPLH
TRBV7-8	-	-	ASSLAVNNEQF
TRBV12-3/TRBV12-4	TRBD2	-	ASSLRGGRLT
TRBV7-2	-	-	ASTGNRDSYEQY
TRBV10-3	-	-	AISESNYEQY
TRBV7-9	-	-	ASSFQGGQETQY
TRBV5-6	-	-	ASSFSPQETQY
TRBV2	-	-	ASSVGFAGTEAF
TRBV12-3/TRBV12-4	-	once	ASSLKGAYEQY
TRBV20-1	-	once	SASFEGGYGYT
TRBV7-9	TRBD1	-	ASSLRSGGFSGNTIY
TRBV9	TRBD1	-	ASSVEAARQGFNIQY